The 12 T cell receptor beta chains below all came from one sample that was sequenced in a study of T cells in Graves' hyperthyroidism and ophthalmopathy. Amplification yielded TCR beta CDR3 regions, with RNA transcripts as the source. The study used the HTBI primer set for a first-round RT-PCR of the TCR CDR3. One entry per CDR3 protein results from TCRdb running MiXCR on the multiplex PCR reads. The sample includes about 570,000 distinct CDR3 sequences, around 45% of them seen just once. Sequenced sample: peripheral blood or thyroid tissue (not recorded which). These receptors originate from an adult woman with Graves' disease, either hyperthyroidism or ophthalmopathy (not recorded which).

This rearrangement joins TRBV24-1 to TRBJ1-5, with a possible D match to TRBD1 (6 bases). The CDR3 runs to 16 residues. The V gene's germline CDR1 is KGHDR and CDR2 SFDVKD. The V end was cut by 4 bases, the J end by 0 bases, with 12 bases between. CDR3 loop: CATSDSGQPSNQPQHF. The CDR3 DNA sequence: TGTGCCACCAGTGACTCCGGACAGCCTAGCAATCAGCCCCAGCATTTT.

This clonotype has at least ten counts. The CDR3 loop reads CASSLGQGGNEKLFF. CDR3 sequence (DNA): TGTGCCAGCAGCCTTGGACAGGGAGGTAATGAAAAACTGTTTTTT. The chain has TRBV7-9 and TRBJ1-4, with 8 bases lining up with TRBD1. V lost 5 bases to trimming and J lost 4 bases; unmatched junction nucleotides: 6. This CDR3 has 15 amino acids. In germline, CDR1 is SEHNR, CDR2 FQNEAQ (reference sequence).

The chain has TRBV29-1 and TRBJ2-7, with 10 bases fitting TRBD1. The V and J ends lost 8 bases and 4 bases, in that order; junction bases with no gene match: 5. This CDR3 region has 12 residues. The germline V gene has CDR1 SQVTM and CDR2 ANQGSEA. This CDR3 is CSFRDRGYEQYF. In DNA form, the CDR3 reads TGCAGCTTCCGGGACAGGGGATACGAGCAGTACTTC.

This clonotype was seen at least ten times. V and J are TRBV6-1 and TRBJ2-7, with D maybe TRBD2 (6 bases). Germline values: CDR1 MNHNS, CDR2 SASEGT. The V and J ends lost 4 bases and 1 base respectively, with 11 bases between them. This CDR3 has 14 residues. CDR3 in amino acids: CASSVPGSSYEQYF. The CDR3 region has the DNA TGTGCCAGCAGTGTCCCCGGGAGTTCCTACGAGCAGTACTTC.

The V gene is TRBV2, the J gene TRBJ2-6, with D perhaps TRBD2 (6 bases). Trimming removed 6 bases at V and 11 bases at J, with 17 bases between. CDR1 and CDR2 (germline): SNHLY, FYNNEI. The CDR3 runs to 14 residues. The CDR3 loop reads CASRDSGRAYVLTF. In DNA, the CDR3 is TGTGCCAGCAGGGATAGCGGAAGAGCCTACGTCCTGACTTTC.

The CDR3 spells CSARGDNSPLHF. For the CDR3, the DNA is TGCAGTGCTAGGGGGGATAATTCACCCCTCCACTTT. The rearrangement links TRBV20-1 to TRBJ1-6; a weak D match, TRBD1 (5 bases). Trimming shortened V by 3 bases and J by 5 bases, and 5 bases separated the two germline ends. The CDR3 length is 12 residues. From germline, CDR1 is DFQATT and CDR2 SNEGSKA (reference sequence).

This clonotype was recorded many times. This chain joins TRBV28 and TRBJ2-6; 7 bases match TRBD1. This CDR3 contains 14 residues. Looked up from germline, CDR1 is MDHEN and CDR2 is SYDVKM. With V trimmed by 6 bases and J by 4 bases, 3 bases remained unmatched. In DNA, the CDR3 is TGTGCCAGCAGACAGGGGTCCGGGGCCAACGTCCTGACTTTC. This gives the protein CASRQGSGANVLTF.

The rearrangement joins TRBV11-2 to TRBJ2-1, with D possibly matching TRBD2 (6 bases). This CDR3 region has 14 residues. Trimming removed 2 bases from V and 5 bases from J, with 10 bases in between. The germline gives CDR1 SGHAT, CDR2 FQNNGV. The CDR3 protein is CASSLLAFNNEQFF. The CDR3 bases are TGTGCCAGCAGCTTACTAGCGTTTAACAATGAGCAGTTCTTC.

This clonotype has just a few counts. V is TRBV6-1 and J is TRBJ1-5, with D perhaps TRBD1 (5 bases). Per germline, CDR1 MNHNS and CDR2 SASEGT. V shed 1 base and J shed 4 bases, with 11 bases lying between them. The CDR3 totals 15 residues. CDR3 DNA: TGTGCCAGCAGTGAAGGGGACGGTCTGAATCAGCCCCAGCATTTT. The encoded protein is CASSEGDGLNQPQHF.

This clonotype appeared many times. V gene TRBV12-3 or TRBV12-4 combines with J gene TRBJ1-5, with D unresolved. V was cut by 5 bases and J by 4 bases, with 9 bases left in between. The CDR3 extends over 13 amino acids. Here the CDR3 DNA reads TGTGCCAGCAGTCCTCCCCGTAATCAGCCCCAGCATTTT. Translating it yields CASSPPRNQPQHF.

In its sample, this clonotype was seen many times. The chain is built from TRBV30 and TRBJ2-5; 8 positions agree with TRBD2. Germline trimming cut 3 bases from V and 4 bases from J; bases unmatched to any gene: 4. Germline assignment: CDR1 GTSNPN and CDR2 SVGIG (reference sequence). This CDR3 comprises 13 residues. The CDR3 DNA sequence: TGTGCCTGGAGACAAGCGGGAGTAGAGACCCAGTACTTC. Its protein is CAWRQAGVETQYF.

This clonotype was seen ten or more times. The gene calls are TRBV7-6 and TRBJ1-5, with D uncertain. CDR3 length equals 15 residues. Deletions cut 5 bases from V and 6 bases from J, with 17 bases between. Germline values: CDR1 SGHVS, CDR2 FNYEAQ. CDR3 in amino acids: CASSIDGVSGQPQHF. The DNA of the CDR3 is TGTGCCAGCAGCATAGATGGGGTCAGCGGTCAGCCCCAGCATTTT.